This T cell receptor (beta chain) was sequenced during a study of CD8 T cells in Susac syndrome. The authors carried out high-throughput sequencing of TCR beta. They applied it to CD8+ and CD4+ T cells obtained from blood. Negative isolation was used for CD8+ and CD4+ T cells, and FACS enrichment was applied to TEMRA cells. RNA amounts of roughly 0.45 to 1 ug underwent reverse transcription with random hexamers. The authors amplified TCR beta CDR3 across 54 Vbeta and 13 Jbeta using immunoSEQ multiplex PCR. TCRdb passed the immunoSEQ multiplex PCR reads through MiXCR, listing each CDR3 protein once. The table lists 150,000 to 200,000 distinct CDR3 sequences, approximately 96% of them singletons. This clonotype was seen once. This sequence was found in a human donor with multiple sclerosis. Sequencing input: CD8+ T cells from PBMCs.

CDR3 nucleotides: TGCAGCGTTGAGGGGGGGGTAGATACGCAGTATTTT. Residues: CSVEGGVDTQYF. The chain links TRBV29-1 to TRBJ2-3, with 7 nucleotides matching TRBD2. Looked up from germline, CDR1 is SQVTM and CDR2 is ANQGSEA. J gave up 5 bases and V 3 bases, and 2 bases lay outside the gene matches. CDR3 length equals 12 residues.